Following are 17 T cell receptor beta chains from one sample sequenced in a study of cytomegalovirus exposure and HLA in healthy donors. PCR was performed using 60 Vbeta and 13 Jbeta primers. The table came from immunoSEQ multiplex PCR; TCRdb's copy has only in-frame clones and leaves some out. The profile covers approximately 130,000 clones, with around 83% appearing a single time and under 8.5% taken by the ten largest. The sequenced material came from PBMCs. These receptors came from a young woman in good health and CMV-seropositive.

This chain uses TRBV5-1 with TRBJ2-1, with 15 positions matching TRBD2. The V segment lost 5 bases and the J segment 4 bases; nucleotides outside the gene matches: 4. Germline loops: CDR1 SGHRS, CDR2 YFSETQ. This CDR3 has 16 amino acids. CDR3 loop: CASRTGTSGGYNEQFF. CDR3 sequence (DNA): TGCGCCAGCAGAACCGGGACTAGCGGGGGGTACAATGAGCAGTTCTTC.

J is TRBJ1-2 and V is TRBV19; no definite D call. Trimming shortened V by 1 base and J by 8 bases, and 20 bases separated the two germline ends. The CDR3 runs 16 residues. The germline gives CDR1 LNHDA, CDR2 SQIVND (reference sequence). CDR3 in DNA: TGTGCCAGTAGTATAGTCCCACTACCAAGGTCCGTGGGCTACACCTTC. It translates to CASSIVPLPRSVGYTF.

The gene calls are TRBV20-1 and TRBJ1-2; D unclear. The germline V and J ends were trimmed by 1 base and 8 bases, with 8 bases remaining between them. CDR3 length equals 11 residues. Looked up from germline, CDR1 is DFQATT and CDR2 is SNEGSKA (reference sequence). The CDR3 sequence: CSARGPGGYTF. The CDR3 nucleotides read TGCAGTGCTAGAGGGCCCGGGGGCTACACCTTC.

The rearrangement links TRBV7-6 to TRBJ1-1; TRBD1 matches 7 bases. V lost 5 bases to trimming and J lost 0 bases; unmatched junction nucleotides: 6. CDR1 and CDR2 (germline): SGHVS, FNYEAQ. There are 15 residues in the CDR3. The CDR3 DNA sequence: TGTGCCAGCAGCCCCCGGACAGGTCTGAACACTGAAGCTTTCTTT. Protein product: CASSPRTGLNTEAFF.

J is TRBJ2-2 and V is TRBV5-8; 7 nucleotides match TRBD2. From germline, CDR1 is SGHTS and CDR2 YDEGEE. With V trimmed by 3 bases and J by 4 bases, 9 bases remained unmatched. The CDR3 length is 16 residues. This CDR3 reads CASSSPGLTTTGELFF. Written as DNA, the CDR3 is TGTGCCAGCAGCTCGCCGGGACTAACCACCACCGGGGAGCTGTTTTTT.

The chain has TRBV7-9 and TRBJ2-1, with D perhaps TRBD1 (5 bases). Per the germline V gene, CDR1 is SEHNR and CDR2 is FQNEAQ (reference sequence). CDR3 length: 16 amino acids. Trimming took off 4 bases at V and 0 bases at J, with 13 bases between the two ends. CDR3 bases: TGTGCCAGCAGCTCAATCAGGGCGGACTCCTACAATGAGCAGTTCTTC. Translating it yields CASSSIRADSYNEQFF.

This clone has a single count. The chain recombines TRBV6-1 with TRBJ2-5, with TRBD1 matching over 8 bases. Trimming at V came to 5 bases and at J to 4 bases, leaving 6 bases not matched to a gene. This CDR3 spans 14 amino acids. The germline gives CDR1 MNHNS, CDR2 SASEGT. CDR3 residues: CASSPDRVSETQYF. The CDR3 coding sequence is TGTGCCAGCAGTCCGGACAGGGTGTCAGAGACCCAGTACTTC.

This sequence joins TRBV4-1 and TRBJ1-1; 9 bases align to TRBD1. Germline V CDR1 and CDR2: MGHRA, YSYEKL. This CDR3 region has 15 residues. The V segment lost 5 bases and the J segment 1 base; nucleotides outside the gene matches: 5. DNA of the CDR3: TGCGCCAGCAGCGCACGGACAGGGGAGAACACTGAAGCTTTCTTT. As protein: CASSARTGENTEAFF.

V and J are TRBV27 and TRBJ2-1; the match to TRBD1 covers 11 bases. Germline V gene sequence: CDR1 MNHEY, CDR2 SMNVEV (reference sequence). The CDR3 loop spans 14 amino acids. V trimming: 6 bases; J trimming: 5 bases; junction bases outside the gene matches: 3. CDR3 coding DNA: TGTGCCAGCAGCGGACAGGGGGCGAACAATGAGCAGTTCTTC. Translation gives CASSGQGANNEQFF.

This sequence joins TRBV30 and TRBJ2-5, with 9 bases matching TRBD1. TRBJ2-7 matches the DNA end more closely, so the J call is doubtful. The CDR3 is 14 residues long. Germline V gene data show CDR1 as GTSNPN and CDR2 as SVGIG (reference sequence). Here the CDR3 DNA reads TGTGCCTGGAATCTGGGACAGGGAGCCTACGAGCAGTACTTC. This encodes CAWNLGQGAYEQYF.

The rearrangement links TRBV7-9 to TRBJ1-1, with D uncertain. The V and J ends lost 6 bases and 2 bases respectively, with 19 bases between them. CDR1 and CDR2 (germline): SEHNR, FQNEAQ (reference sequence). CDR3 size: 16 residues. CDR3 sequence (DNA): TGTGCCAGCAGATCTAGGACTGGAGCCAGAAACACTGAAGCTTTCTTT. The encoded protein is CASRSRTGARNTEAFF.

The chain uses TRBV9 and TRBJ2-7; 10 nucleotides agree with TRBD1. This CDR3 has 14 residues. Germline V gene lookup returns CDR1 SGDLS and CDR2 YYNGEE. V shed 4 bases, J shed 2 bases, and the junction held 3 bases outside the gene matches. CDR3 loop: CASSPGTGAYEQYF. CDR3 nucleotides: TGTGCCAGCAGCCCCGGGACAGGGGCCTACGAGCAGTACTTC.

The chain couples TRBV30 to TRBJ2-5; 11 bases line up with TRBD1. CDR1 is GTSNPN, CDR2 SVGIG, per germline (reference sequence). The junction had 7 bases not matched to a gene; V was cut back by 0 bases and J by 7 bases. CDR3 length: 15 amino acids. The CDR3 DNA is TGTGCCTGGAGTGTCCCGGACAGGGGGCTAGGGACCCAGTACTTC. Amino acid sequence: CAWSVPDRGLGTQYF.

V is TRBV28 and J is TRBJ1-5, with 9 bases lining up with TRBD1. Germline loops: CDR1 MDHEN, CDR2 SYDVKM. The CDR3 is made up of 15 amino acids. The junction had 3 bases not matched to a gene; V was cut back by 6 bases and J by 0 bases. The CDR3 nucleotides read TGTGCCAGCAGGCGGACAGGGGTTAGCAATCAGCCCCAGCATTTT. Protein sequence: CASRRTGVSNQPQHF.

The chain combines TRBV6-6 with TRBJ2-1, with 7 bases matching TRBD1. The CDR3 runs 13 residues. J gave up 5 bases and V 2 bases, and 0 bases lay outside the gene matches. Germline V gene lookup returns CDR1 MNHNY and CDR2 SVGAGI (reference sequence). DNA of the CDR3: TGTGCCAGCAGTTACGGGACAGACAATGAGCAGTTCTTC. The encoded protein is CASSYGTDNEQFF.

The V gene is TRBV7-9, the J gene TRBJ2-2; D remains unclear. CDR3 length: 12 amino acids. V was clipped by 6 bases and J by 2 bases, with 4 bases between them. Germline V gene data show CDR1 as SEHNR and CDR2 as FQNEAQ (reference sequence). The chain's CDR3 is CASRQNTGELFF. The CDR3 nucleotides are TGTGCCAGCAGACAAAACACCGGGGAGCTGTTTTTT.

The chain is built from TRBV19 and TRBJ2-1, with D tentatively TRBD1 (6 bases). Trimming took 4 bases from V and 4 from J, leaving 14 bases between them. The V gene's germline CDR1 is LNHDA and CDR2 SQIVND (reference sequence). CDR3 length equals 15 residues. CDR3 protein: CASSTKATGYNEQFF. The CDR3 DNA sequence: TGTGCCAGTAGTACCAAGGCCACAGGGTACAATGAGCAGTTCTTC. The whole variable domain, filled in from reference TRBV19 and TRBJ2-1, reads DGGITQSPKYLFRKEGQNVTLSCEQNLNHDAMYWYRQDPGQGLRLIYYSQIVNDFQKGDIAEGYSVSREKKESFPLTVTSAQKNPTAFYLCASSTKATGYNEQFFGPGTRLTVL.